This entry lists 13 T cell receptor beta chains sequenced from one sample in a study of shared clonotypes between healthy human individuals. Profiling relied on immunoSEQ multiplex PCR, and the TCRdb table lists in-frame clones only, not all of them. Here the sample spans 2 million to 3 million clones, approximately 93% being singletons. The specimen was naive CD4+ T cells from PBMCs. Sample subset: CD45RA+ positively selected. Receptors originate from a man between 18 and 29 years old in good health. Some clones in this sample may be carry-over from other donors' samples.

This chain links TRBV5-6 with TRBJ1-1; 8 nucleotides match TRBD1. V lost 3 bases and J lost 4; bases outside the gene matches: 8. Germline V gives CDR1 SGHDT, CDR2 YYEEEE. The CDR3 has 15 residues. The CDR3 DNA reads as TGTGCCAGCAGCTCGAGACAGGGGCGCGTCACTGAAGCTTTCTTT. Protein: CASSSRQGRVTEAFF.

The chain links TRBV9 to TRBJ2-1, with TRBD1 matching over 9 bases. Germline lookup yields CDR1 SGDLS and CDR2 YYNGEE. Germline trimming cut 0 bases from V and 2 bases from J; bases unmatched to any gene: 6. This CDR3 has 17 residues. Written as DNA, the CDR3 is TGTGCCAGCAGCGTAGAGGACAGGGGCCTTACCTACAATGAGCAGTTCTTC. Its translation is CASSVEDRGLTYNEQFF.

The V and J genes are TRBV5-4 and TRBJ2-3; D not resolved. The CDR3 is 14 residues long. The germline gives CDR1 SGHNT, CDR2 YYREEE (reference sequence). Trimming took 2 bases from V and 6 from J, leaving 13 bases between them. CDR3 coding DNA: TGTGCCAGCAGCTTTGATCAGGTTTCGGATACGCAGTATTTT. It encodes CASSFDQVSDTQYF. The complete variable domain, with remaining parts taken from reference TRBV5-4 and TRBJ2-3, reads ETGVTQSPTHLIKTRGQQVTLRCSSQSGHNTVSWYQQALGQGPQFIFQYYREEENGRGNFPPRFSGLQFPNYSSELNVNALELDDSALYLCASSFDQVSDTQYFGPGTRLTVL.

This chain connects TRBV14 to TRBJ1-3; no clear D. This CDR3 is 15 amino acids long. Trimming took 0 bases from V and 15 from J, leaving 21 bases between them. Per germline, CDR1 SGHDN and CDR2 FVKESK. The CDR3 loop reads CASSQDLIGQSVEYF. CDR3 DNA sequence: TGTGCCAGCAGCCAAGATCTCATCGGGCAGAGCGTAGAATATTTT. The full variable domain, completed using reference TRBV14 and TRBJ1-3, is EAGVTQFPSHSVIEKGQTVTLRCDPISGHDNLYWYRRVMGKEIKFLLHFVKESKQDESGMPNNRFLAERTGGTYSTLKVQPAELEDSGVYFCASSQDLIGQSVEYFGEGSWLTVV.

The table lists this clone with a count of one. This chain uses TRBV27 with TRBJ1-1, with D perhaps TRBD1 (6 bases). Germline V lookup: CDR1 MNHEY, CDR2 SMNVEV (reference sequence). V was pared by 5 bases and J by 1 base, with 11 bases between. This CDR3 is 14 amino acids long. This chain's CDR3 is CASSTRTANTEAFF. In DNA, the CDR3 is TGTGCCAGCAGTACACGGACAGCGAACACTGAAGCTTTCTTT.

The chain links TRBV7-2 to TRBJ2-5, with 11 bases fitting TRBD2. This CDR3 contains 16 residues. V gave up 1 base and J gave up 5 bases; unmatched junction bases: 6. The V gene's germline CDR1 is SGHTA and CDR2 FQGNSA. The CDR3 spells CASSLGPLAGGETQYF. CDR3 nucleotide sequence: TGTGCCAGCAGCTTAGGGCCCCTAGCGGGAGGCGAGACCCAGTACTTC.

The CDR3 DNA reads as TGTGCCAGCAGCCCCCGGACGGGAAACTATGGCTACACCTTC. Its protein is CASSPRTGNYGYTF. This chain links TRBV2 with TRBJ1-2, with unresolved D. V was pared by 6 bases and J by 2 bases, with 13 bases between. Germline CDR1 is SNHLY and CDR2 is FYNNEI. This CDR3 is built from 14 residues.

This chain joins TRBV5-1 and TRBJ2-3; possible D gene TRBD2, 5 bases. Deletions cut 3 bases from V and 1 base from J, with 12 bases between. CDR3 size: 15 residues. Germline V gives CDR1 SGHRS, CDR2 YFSETQ. Here the CDR3 DNA reads TGCGCCAGCAGCTGGACTGGAATCCGCACAGATACGCAGTATTTT. Its protein product is CASSWTGIRTDTQYF. Full variable domain (outside the CDR3, taken from reference TRBV5-1 and TRBJ2-3): KAGVTQTPRYLIKTRGQQVTLSCSPISGHRSVSWYQQTPGQGLQFLFEYFSETQRNKGNFPGRFSGRQFSNSRSEMNVSTLELGDSALYLCASSWTGIRTDTQYFGPGTRLTVL.

J is TRBJ2-5 and V is TRBV11-2, with D possibly matching TRBD2 (6 bases). The V end was cut by 1 base, the J end by 11 bases, with 14 bases between. Germline loops: CDR1 SGHAT, CDR2 FQNNGV. The CDR3 is 13 residues long. The CDR3 here is CASSLAGLREQYF. Written as DNA, the CDR3 is TGTGCCAGCAGCTTAGCGGGACTGAGGGAGCAGTACTTC.

The chain carries TRBV28 and TRBJ2-3; D not resolved. V gave up 4 bases and J gave up 8 bases, with 10 bases separating them. The CDR3 sequence is 12 residues long. Germline lookup yields CDR1 MDHEN and CDR2 SYDVKM. The CDR3 reads CASSWSAGTQYF. The CDR3 region has the DNA TGTGCCAGCAGTTGGTCAGCCGGTACGCAGTATTTT. The full variable domain, with the rest looked up from reference TRBV28 and TRBJ2-3, is DVKVTQSSRYLVKRTGEKVFLECVQDMDHENMFWYRQDPGLGLRLIYFSYDVKMKEKGDIPEGYSVSREKKERFSLILESASTNQTSMYLCASSWSAGTQYFGPGTRLTVL.

V usage is TRBV9 and J usage is TRBJ2-7, with TRBD1 matching over 7 bases. This CDR3 spans 15 amino acids. Trimming removed 0 bases from V and 4 bases from J; junction bases left unmatched: 7. Germline lookup yields CDR1 SGDLS and CDR2 YYNGEE. CDR3 nucleotide sequence: TGTGCCAGCAGCGTAGCAGAGGGGGCGAGTTACGAGCAGTACTTC. Protein sequence: CASSVAEGASYEQYF.

As for this clone: Distinct nucleotide sequences in the sample also encode this CDR3. The genes are TRBV30 and TRBJ2-2; D is unclear. The CDR3 runs 12 residues. V lost 0 bases to trimming and J lost 6 bases, with 5 bases between them. Germline CDR1 reads GTSNPN; CDR2 reads SVGIG (reference sequence). In nucleotides, the CDR3 is TGTGCCTGGAGTGTATTTCCCGGGGAGCTGTTTTTT. Translation: CAWSVFPGELFF. Full variable domain (missing parts from reference TRBV30 and TRBJ2-2): SQTIHQWPATLVQPVGSPLSLECTVEGTSNPNLYWYRQAAGRGLQLLFYSVGIGQISSEVPQNLSASRPQDRQFILSSKKLLLSDSGFYLCAWSVFPGELFFGEGSRLTVL.

V and J are TRBV19 and TRBJ2-6; D may be TRBD2 (5 bases). Germline V gene sequence: CDR1 LNHDA, CDR2 SQIVND (reference sequence). The CDR3 totals 14 residues. The V and J ends lost 5 bases and 4 bases respectively, with 9 bases between them. DNA for the CDR3: TGTGCCAGTAGTTTGAGGGCAGGGGCCAACGTCCTGACTTTC. It encodes CASSLRAGANVLTF.